The next 24 T cell receptor beta chains were all read from a single sample in a study of post-analysis software for immune sequencing data. General observations from the study: Controls showed lower frequencies than patients for roughly five TRBV segments, and TRBV5-6, TRBV5-1 and TRBV20-1 were among these.

No antigen has been assigned to these receptors. The TCR beta cDNA libraries contained unique molecular identifiers. TCRdb re-derived calls from the PCR reads in MiXCR, one entry per CDR3 protein. The profile shows 800,000 to 950,000 distinct CDR3 sequences, about 53% of them singletons. The sequenced material came from blood. The receptors come from a girl aged 10 to 17 with multiple sclerosis.

The chain has TRBV6-5 and TRBJ2-4; TRBD2 is a possible D gene (7 bases). The DNA matches TRBJ2-7 better at its end, which makes the J call doubtful. The CDR3 extends over 14 amino acids. Germline V CDR1 and CDR2: MNHEY, SVGAGI. As DNA, the CDR3 is TGTGCCAGCAGTTATCTCGGGGGGCGCTCCGAGCAGTACTTC. This codes for CASSYLGGRSEQYF.

This clonotype has a handful of counts. CDR3 region: CASSSGQGERGYTF. DNA for the CDR3: TGTGCCAGCAGTTCTGGACAGGGGGAGCGTGGCTACACCTTC. The V call is TRBV27, the J call TRBJ1-2; TRBD1 aligns across 10 bases. The trim removed 4 bases at V and 7 bases at J, leaving 6 bases unmatched. Germline V gene lookup returns CDR1 MNHEY and CDR2 SMNVEV (reference sequence). This CDR3 comprises 14 residues.

This CDR3 is CSVVLPYEQYF. CDR3 nucleotide sequence: TGCAGCGTTGTTCTTCCCTACGAGCAGTACTTC. The V gene is TRBV29-1, the J gene TRBJ2-7; no reliable D call. The germline V and J ends were trimmed by 4 bases and 2 bases, with 6 bases remaining between them. This CDR3 is 11 amino acids long. Germline CDR1 and CDR2: SQVTM and ANQGSEA.

This clonotype was recorded a few times. The J gene is TRBJ2-1, the V gene TRBV7-8, with a possible D match to TRBD1 (5 bases). Trimming shortened V by 1 base and J by 0 bases, and 16 bases separated the two germline ends. There are 18 residues in the CDR3. CDR1 SGHVS and CDR2 FQNEAQ come from the germline V gene. The CDR3: CASSLGGTTTVSYNEQFF. CDR3 nucleotides: TGTGCCAGCAGCTTAGGAGGAACGACGACAGTCTCCTACAATGAGCAGTTCTTC.

The chain combines TRBV7-9 with TRBJ2-7; 7 nucleotides agree with TRBD1. The J segment lost 8 bases and the V segment lost 1 base, leaving 14 bases of the junction unmatched. CDR1 and CDR2 from the germline V gene are SEHNR and FQNEAQ (reference sequence). The CDR3 is 16 residues long. CDR3 DNA sequence: TGTGCCAGCAGCTTAGGGACTGGGGGACAGACGTACAAGCAGTACTTC. Protein product: CASSLGTGGQTYKQYF.

The chain uses TRBV29-1 and TRBJ1-2, with 7 bases fitting TRBD1. Germline V gene data show CDR1 as SQVTM and CDR2 as ANQGSEA. The CDR3 runs to 14 residues. The CDR3 bases are TGCAGTGCTGTATACAGGGGAACCCTCTATGGCTACACCTTC. Its protein is CSAVYRGTLYGYTF.

This clonotype was picked up a small number of times. The V gene is TRBV20-1, the J gene TRBJ2-1; D uncertain. Between the trimmed V and J ends, which lost 3 bases and 9 bases, there was a span of 15 bases. The CDR3 contains 13 residues. Germline CDR1 DFQATT, CDR2 SNEGSKA (reference sequence). The CDR3 nucleotides are TGCAGTGCTAGTCTCCACTTAGCAAGTGAGCAGTTCTTC. Encoded protein: CSASLHLASEQFF.

This clonotype showed up just once. The chain carries TRBV20-1 and TRBJ2-5, with 12 bases aligning to TRBD1. The J call may be in error: the DNA end matches TRBJ2-7 better. The CDR3 loop spans 16 amino acids. Looked up from germline, CDR1 is DFQATT and CDR2 is SNEGSKA (reference sequence). The DNA for the CDR3 is TGCAGTGCGTTGGGGACAGGGGGCGACGTATCGTACGAGCAGTACTTC. It yields the protein CSALGTGGDVSYEQYF.

Many counts were recorded for this clonotype. The chain couples TRBV29-1 to TRBJ2-3; D call uncertain. Germline V CDR1 and CDR2: SQVTM, ANQGSEA. The CDR3 length is 13 residues. V dropped 8 bases and J dropped 3 bases, with 15 bases sitting between them. The CDR3 loop reads CSLSPKVTDTQYF. The DNA for the CDR3 is TGCAGCCTCTCCCCGAAGGTGACAGATACGCAGTATTTT.

This chain connects TRBV5-1 to TRBJ1-4; D unclear. CDR1 is SGHRS and CDR2 is YFSETQ in the germline V gene. The V gene lost 4 bases and the J gene lost 8 bases, with 12 bases spanning the gap. This CDR3 contains 13 residues. CDR3 protein: CASSGQIGEKLFF. In DNA, the CDR3 is TGCGCCAGCAGCGGGCAGATAGGGGAAAAACTGTTTTTT. Filled out from reference TRBV5-1 and TRBJ1-4, the complete variable domain reads KAGVTQTPRYLIKTRGQQVTLSCSPISGHRSVSWYQQTPGQGLQFLFEYFSETQRNKGNFPGRFSGRQFSNSRSEMNVSTLELGDSALYLCASSGQIGEKLFFGSGTQLSVL.

The chain couples TRBV5-5 to TRBJ2-3, with D perhaps matching TRBD1 or TRBD2 (5 bases each). This CDR3 region has 14 residues. CDR1 is SGHKS and CDR2 is YYEKEE in the germline V gene (reference sequence). V shed 0 bases and J shed 5 bases, with 10 bases lying between them. The CDR3 DNA follows: TGTGCCAGCAGCTTGGGTGGGGGTAAAGATACGCAGTATTTT. It translates to CASSLGGGKDTQYF.

The chain recombines TRBV5-1 with TRBJ2-3; 9 bases map to TRBD2. With 4 bases clipped from V and 0 bases from J, the junction kept 6 bases outside the gene matches. This CDR3 has 16 amino acids. Germline V gene data show CDR1 as SGHRS and CDR2 as YFSETQ. CDR3 in DNA: TGCGCCAGCAGCCCATCGAGCGGGAGGAGCACAGATACGCAGTATTTT. Translation gives CASSPSSGRSTDTQYF. The full variable domain, rest sourced from reference TRBV5-1 and TRBJ2-3, is KAGVTQTPRYLIKTRGQQVTLSCSPISGHRSVSWYQQTPGQGLQFLFEYFSETQRNKGNFPGRFSGRQFSNSRSEMNVSTLELGDSALYLCASSPSSGRSTDTQYFGPGTRLTVL.

CDR3 DNA: TGTGCCAGCACCTACTTTAGCGGAGTCTACAATGAGCAGTACTTC. Translation: CASTYFSGVYNEQYF. The chain couples TRBV6-1 to TRBJ2-1; maybe TRBD2 (6 bases). The DNA end is a closer match to TRBJ2-7, so the J assignment may be wrong. The CDR3 has 15 amino acids. From germline, CDR1 is MNHNS and CDR2 SASEGT.

This clonotype was picked up one time. The J gene is TRBJ2-1, the V gene TRBV7-2; no definite D call. V lost 1 base and J 6 bases, leaving 13 bases between the germline ends. The CDR3 covers 15 residues. Germline values: CDR1 SGHTA, CDR2 FQGNSA. DNA of the CDR3: TGTGCCAGCAGCTTAGGCAGGACGGCAGGCAATGAGCAGTTCTTC. Its translation: CASSLGRTAGNEQFF.

The genes are TRBV5-1 and TRBJ2-7; TRBD2 agrees at 7 bases. After removal of 1 base from V and 2 bases from J, the junction contained 9 bases not matched to a gene. CDR1 is SGHRS and CDR2 is YFSETQ in the germline V gene. CDR3 size: 16 residues. The CDR3 loop is CASSLLGQRDTYEQYF. The CDR3 DNA reads as TGCGCCAGCAGCTTGCTTGGGCAGCGGGATACCTACGAGCAGTACTTC.

The chain has TRBV29-1 and TRBJ1-2, with D possibly being TRBD1 (5 bases). There are 16 residues in the CDR3. The germline V gene encodes CDR1 SQVTM and CDR2 ANQGSEA. Deletions cut 3 bases from V and 4 bases from J, with 21 bases between. CDR3 sequence: CSVDYPTLSTGYGYTF. CDR3 bases: TGCAGCGTTGATTACCCGACTTTGAGTACAGGCTATGGCTACACCTTC.

The genes are TRBV4-1 and TRBJ1-4; no reliable D call. Trimming removed 0 bases from V and 5 bases from J, with 10 bases in between. Per germline, CDR1 MGHRA and CDR2 YSYEKL. The CDR3 spans 15 residues. This chain's CDR3 is CASSQDRQVNEKLFF. The CDR3 DNA sequence: TGCGCCAGCAGCCAAGATAGGCAGGTGAATGAAAAACTGTTTTTT.

The chain is built from TRBV7-3 and TRBJ2-1; D ambiguous. V lost 4 bases and J 1 base, leaving 11 bases between the germline ends. Germline V gives CDR1 SGHTA, CDR2 FQGTGA. The CDR3 covers 15 residues. CDR3: CASSSELGSYNEQFF. The CDR3, as DNA: TGTGCCAGCAGCTCAGAGTTAGGTTCCTACAATGAGCAGTTCTTC.

The chain recombines TRBV14 with TRBJ1-6, with D maybe TRBD1 (5 bases). The CDR3 sequence is 16 residues long. Trimming took 4 bases from V and 3 from J, leaving 13 bases between them. Germline CDR1 reads SGHDN; CDR2 reads FVKESK. The CDR3 nucleotides read TGTGCCAGCAGCCGGAGGCAGGGTCTCTATAATTCACCCCTCCACTTT. It specifies CASSRRQGLYNSPLHF.

This clonotype was counted a few times. The J gene is TRBJ2-7, the V gene TRBV5-1; D could derive from TRBD1 or TRBD2 (5 bases each). This CDR3 region has 15 residues. V lost 1 base, J lost 2 bases, and 13 bases lay in between. Germline values: CDR1 SGHRS, CDR2 YFSETQ. The CDR3 here is CASSLIGGGPYEQYF. CDR3 bases: TGCGCCAGCAGCTTGATTGGGGGTGGGCCCTACGAGCAGTACTTC.

This clonotype has a handful of counts. This chain joins TRBV10-3 and TRBJ1-1, with 9 nucleotides matching TRBD1. The CDR3 runs 16 residues. V dropped 1 base and J dropped 4; count of bases not matched to a gene: 7. Germline-derived CDR1 and CDR2 are ENHRY and SYGVKD. The CDR3 region is CAISEFRTGESTEAFF. The CDR3 DNA sequence: TGTGCCATCAGTGAGTTTCGGACAGGGGAAAGCACTGAAGCTTTCTTT.

The chain couples TRBV4-1 to TRBJ2-3; perhaps TRBD2 as D (6 bases). Trimming shortened V by 4 bases and J by 5 bases, and 16 bases separated the two germline ends. In germline, CDR1 is MGHRA, CDR2 YSYEKL. This CDR3 has 15 amino acids. CDR3: CASSRGEAGRDTQYF. The CDR3 coding sequence is TGCGCCAGCAGCCGAGGGGAGGCAGGGCGAGATACGCAGTATTTT.

This clonotype was seen a few times. J is TRBJ2-3 and V is TRBV7-9; D perhaps matches TRBD2 (7 bases). V lost 7 bases to trimming and J lost 2 bases, with 25 bases between them. This CDR3 contains 18 residues. Germline assignment: CDR1 SEHNR and CDR2 FQNEAQ (reference sequence). This CDR3 is CASIPRLVVRGLTDTQYF. DNA for the CDR3: TGTGCCAGCATTCCTCGCTTAGTGGTGCGGGGGCTCACAGATACGCAGTATTTT.

In the case of this clonotype: One junction end does not reproduce the germline sequence, and a read error may be involved. The J gene is TRBJ2-1, the V gene TRBV6-6; 7 bases align to TRBD1. The CDR3 consists of 14 residues. Germline V gene sequence: CDR1 MNHNY, CDR2 SVGAGI (reference sequence). The CDR3 loop reads CATQGKGSYNEQFF. The CDR3 nucleotides are TGTGCCACACAGGGGAAAGGCTCCTACAATGAGCAGTTCTTT.